This is a list of T cell receptor beta chains from one sample in a study of blood T cell repertoires in COVID-19. TCRdb's copy holds only in-frame clones and misses some; the assay was immunoSEQ multiplex PCR. The sample lists about 360,000 clones, approximately 86% seen once, with over 2.5% in the top ten. Sample: peripheral blood. These receptors came from a human donor in a cohort sampled during active COVID-19. Both conserved end residues are part of each CDR3. A D gene is named only where the DNA matches it firmly. Some rows mark clone size as missing; the rest say once, few, many or name a class of expanded clone.

>TRBV5-5|NA|NA|TRBJ1-1
TGTGCCAGCAGCTTGACGCAGGCCAGCCTTAAATCTTTCTTT
CASSLTQASLKSFF
>TRBV18|NA|TRBD2|TRBJ2-2
TGTGCCAGCTCACCATTGACTAGCGGGGTCAACACCGGGGAGCTGTTTTTT
CASSPLTSGVNTGELFF
>TRBV2|NA|NA|TRBJ1-4
TGTGCCAGCACTTACCGGGAACAAAAGGATGAAAAACTGTTTTTT
CASTYREQKDEKLFF
>TRBV2|NA|TRBD2|TRBJ2-5
TGTGCCAGCAGGCCTAGCGGGGGGCCAGAGACCCAGTACTTC
CASRPSGGPETQYF
>TRBV4-1|NA|TRBD1|TRBJ1-1
TGCGCCAGCAGCCCCGGACAGGGGGCGATGAACACTGAAGCTTTCTTT
CASSPGQGAMNTEAFF
>TRBV21-1|NA|NA|TRBJ1-4
TGTGCCAGCACCATATGGGGACAGGGGCGAGGGGAAAAACTGTTTTTT
CASTIWGQGRGEKLFF
>TRBV7-2|NA|NA|TRBJ1-6
TGTGCCAGCAGCTTCCGGTCTAATTCACCCCTCCACTTT
CASSFRSNSPLHF
>TRBV5-6|NA|NA|TRBJ2-7
TGTGCCAGCAGTTCTCCCGGGCGGGCTAACCCTCCTCTGTACTTC
CASSSPGRANPPLYF
>TRBV11-2|NA|TRBD2|TRBJ2-1
TGTGCCAGCAGCTTAGATCGACTAGCGGGGGGTGGTGAGCAGTTCTTC
CASSLDRLAGGGEQFF
>TRBV5-1|NA|NA|TRBJ1-5
TGCGCCAGCAGCTTGGTGGGGGGTACAGGCCAGCCCCAGCATTTT
CASSLVGGTGQPQHF
>TRBV7-9|NA|TRBD1|TRBJ1-4
TGTGCCAGCAGCTCGAACAGGGGGGTTAATGAAAAACTGTTTTTT
CASSSNRGVNEKLFF
>TRBV30|NA|NA|TRBJ1-1
TGTGCCTGGCGGGAAGGACTTGGAACCACTGAAGCTTTCTTT
CAWREGLGTTEAFF
>TRBV4-1|NA|NA|TRBJ1-3
TGCGCCAGCAGCCAAGGGTCGAGGTTATTGTCATCTGGAAACACCATATATTTT
CASSQGSRLLSSGNTIYF
>TRBV5-4|few|NA|TRBJ2-3
TGTGCCAGCAGCTTGGAACAGTACACAGATACGCAGTATTTT
CASSLEQYTDTQYF
>TRBV2|NA|NA|TRBJ1-6
TGTGCCAGCAGTGTCGGGGGGCTCGTGAATTCACCCCTCCACTTT
CASSVGGLVNSPLHF
>TRBV3-1/TRBV3-2|NA|NA|TRBJ1-1
TGTGCCAGCAGCCAAGAGGGGACATTTAACACTGAAGCTTTCTTT
CASSQEGTFNTEAFF
>TRBV15|once|NA|TRBJ1-4
TGTGCCACCAGCAGAGAGTCCTGGCGGGAAAAACTGTTTTTT
CATSRESWREKLFF
>TRBV10-3|NA|NA|TRBJ1-1
TGTGCCATCCACGCGGGGGGGAGGGACACTGAAGCTTTCTTT
CAIHAGGRDTEAFF
>TRBV11-3|NA|TRBD2|TRBJ2-1
TGTGCCAGCAGCTTAGGTTTGGCGGGAGGGCCCGATGAGCAGTTCTTC
CASSLGLAGGPDEQFF
>TRBV9|NA|TRBD2|TRBJ2-1
TGTGCCAGCAGCCCCGGAGTTAGCGGGAACTTAGGTGAGCAGTTCTTC
CASSPGVSGNLGEQFF
>TRBV25-1|NA|TRBD1|TRBJ1-2
TGTGCCAGCAGTGAGTCCGGGACAGGGGACCTGCGTGGCTACACCTTC
CASSESGTGDLRGYTF
>TRBV19|NA|TRBD1|TRBJ1-2
TGTGCCAGTAGGGCGAGAGGGGGCATGGACTATGGCTACACCTTC
CASRARGGMDYGYTF
>TRBV5-1|NA|TRBD1|TRBJ1-4
TGCGCCAGCAGTCCCGGGACAGTAGCAACTAATGAAAAACTGTTTTTT
CASSPGTVATNEKLFF
>TRBV11-3|NA|TRBD2|TRBJ2-1
TGTGCCAGCAGCTTGTTCGCGGGAGGGAATGAGCAGTTCTTC
CASSLFAGGNEQFF
>TRBV24-1|NA|TRBD1|TRBJ2-2
TGTGCCACCAGTGATGGAAGCTATACCGGGACAGGGGGCGTGAACACCGGGGAGCTGTTTTTT
CATSDGSYTGTGGVNTGELFF
>TRBV7-9|NA|NA|TRBJ2-6
TGTGCCAGCAGGTTTTCGGTCTCTGGGGCCAACGTCCTGACTTTC
CASRFSVSGANVLTF
>TRBV15|NA|NA|TRBJ1-1
TGTGCCACCAGTCAGATCGGGGAGAGAGCTTTCTTT
CATSQIGERAFF
>TRBV4-2|NA|TRBD2|TRBJ2-3
TGTGCCAGCAGCCAAGATGCGACTAGCGGAAGGCGGGATACGCAGTATTTT
CASSQDATSGRRDTQYF
>TRBV15|NA|NA|TRBJ1-4
TGTGCCACCAGCAGAGACAGGGCGGATGAAAAACTGTTTTTT
CATSRDRADEKLFF
>TRBV5-1|few|TRBD1|TRBJ2-2
TGCGCCAGCAGCTTTACAGGGGATGGGGACACCGGGGAGCTGTTTTTT
CASSFTGDGDTGELFF
>TRBV6-2/TRBV6-3|NA|NA|TRBJ2-7
TGTGCCAGCCGCCTCGCACGGGTTCCCAAAACCTACGAGCAGTACTTC
CASRLARVPKTYEQYF
>TRBV5-6|NA|NA|TRBJ1-3
TGTGCCAGCAGCTTAGCGGGGGCGAGCGCTGGAAACACCATATATTTT
CASSLAGASAGNTIYF
>TRBV9|few|NA|TRBJ2-2
TGTGCCAGCAGCGTAGTGGGGAGCGATAACACCGGGGAGCTGTTTTTT
CASSVVGSDNTGELFF
>TRBV23-1|NA|TRBD1|TRBJ1-5
TGCGCCAGCAGTCAATGGGACAGGGGGCCCAATCAGCCCCAGCATTTT
CASSQWDRGPNQPQHF
>TRBV7-2|NA|TRBD1|TRBJ2-2
TGTGCCACCACGGACAGGACGAACACCGGGGAGCTGTTTTTT
CATTDRTNTGELFF